This T cell receptor (beta chain) was found in a study of cytomegalovirus exposure and HLA in healthy donors. Turning to the study itself: An earlier analysis found fewer than 140 million unique TCR beta sequences from about 190 million T cells.

This clone was seen a few times. Its antigen is as yet unknown. In the PCR, 60 Vbeta and 13 Jbeta primers were used. Authors' processing steps: Per a later analysis, the number of unique TCR beta chains was some 82 million, of which around 9.9 million were shared. Produced via immunoSEQ multiplex PCR; TCRdb's table is partial and in-frame only. V and J calls and clone size follow that table, whereas D and trimming were derived from the DNA. The table has 110,000 to 150,000 clones, under 90% seen once. Study conclusions and caveats: Reported performance of the classifier showed diagnosis of cytomegalovirus status with high specificity and sensitivity. In a later analysis, V- and J-gene trimming of beta chains associated with a DCLRE1C missense variant, replicated independently.

This CDR3 is 18 amino acids long. The V gene's germline CDR1 is LGHNA and CDR2 YNFKEQ. The trim removed 6 bases at V and 2 bases at J, leaving 15 bases unmatched. The origin of this receptor is a man between 40 and 49 years old in good health and CMV-seronegative. The source material was PBMCs. This chain uses TRBV4-2 with TRBJ2-3; 9 nucleotides align to TRBD2. CDR3 DNA sequence: TGTGCCAGCAGTGGGGGGATAGCGGGGGTGCTGGCCACAGATACGCAGTATTTT. Protein product: CASSGGIAGVLATDTQYF.